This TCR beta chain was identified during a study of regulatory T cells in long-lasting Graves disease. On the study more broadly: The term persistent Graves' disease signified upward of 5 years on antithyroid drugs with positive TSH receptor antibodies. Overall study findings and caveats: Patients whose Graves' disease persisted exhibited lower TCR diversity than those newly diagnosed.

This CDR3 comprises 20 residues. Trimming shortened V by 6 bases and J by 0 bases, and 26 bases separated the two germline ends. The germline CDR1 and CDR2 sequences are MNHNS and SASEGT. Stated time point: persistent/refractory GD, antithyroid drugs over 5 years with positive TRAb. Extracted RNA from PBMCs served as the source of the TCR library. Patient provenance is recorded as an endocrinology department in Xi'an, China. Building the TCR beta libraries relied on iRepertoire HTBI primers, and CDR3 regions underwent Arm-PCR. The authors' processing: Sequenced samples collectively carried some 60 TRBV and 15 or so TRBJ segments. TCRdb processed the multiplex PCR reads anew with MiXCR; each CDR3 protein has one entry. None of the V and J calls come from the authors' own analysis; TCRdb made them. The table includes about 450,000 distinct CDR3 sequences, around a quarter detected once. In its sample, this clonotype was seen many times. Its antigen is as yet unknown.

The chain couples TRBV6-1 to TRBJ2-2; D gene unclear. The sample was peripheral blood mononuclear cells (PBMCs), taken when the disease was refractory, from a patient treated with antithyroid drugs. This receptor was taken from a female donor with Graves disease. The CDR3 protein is CASSRTIWTVKDANTGELFF. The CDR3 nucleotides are TGTGCCAGCAGCCGAACTATTTGGACGGTGAAAGACGCGAACACCGGGGAGCTGTTTTTT.